One and the same sample provided the 18 T cell receptor beta chains below, sequenced in a study of naive and memory T cell subsets. Amplification of ligated cDNA took four PCR rounds with SP2 and nested alpha and beta constant primers. MiXCR, run by TCRdb on the 5' RACE reads, gives a single entry per CDR3 protein. The sample shows tens of thousands of distinct CDR3 sequences, 8% of them seen only once. TCR cDNA received a 3' ligated oligonucleotide that carried a UMI. These TCRs come from a female donor in good health.

This clonotype was counted at least ten times. V and J are TRBV18 and TRBJ2-2; D is unclear. Trimming removed 2 bases at V and 5 bases at J, with 6 bases between. The CDR3 spans 13 residues. Germline loops: CDR1 KGHSH, CDR2 LQKENI. CDR3 region: CASSPGRTGELFF. The CDR3 bases are TGTGCCAGCTCACCAGGACGTACCGGGGAGCTGTTTTTT.

In its sample, this clonotype was seen many times. The CDR3 region has the DNA TGTGCCAGCAGTTCCGGACAGGGGAGCAATCAGCCCCAGCATTTT. Translation gives CASSSGQGSNQPQHF. The chain couples TRBV28 to TRBJ1-5; 9 bases are shared with TRBD1. V was clipped by 4 bases and J by 1 base; unmatched bases: 2. Per the germline V gene, CDR1 is MDHEN and CDR2 is SYDVKM. The CDR3 totals 15 residues.

The rearrangement joins TRBV10-3 to TRBJ2-7, with a weak D call TRBD1 (6 bases). CDR1 and CDR2 from the germline V gene are ENHRY and SYGVKD. The CDR3 is 12 amino acids. The V and J ends lost 6 bases and 1 base respectively, with 7 bases between them. This chain's CDR3 is CAIRTGSYEQYF. The CDR3 nucleotides are TGTGCCATCAGGACAGGTTCCTACGAGCAGTACTTC.

This clonotype has a handful of counts. This rearrangement joins TRBV19 to TRBJ2-2, with a possible D match to TRBD2 (5 bases). The germline CDR1 and CDR2 sequences are LNHDA and SQIVND (reference sequence). The CDR3 runs to 15 residues. V gave up 5 bases and J gave up 7 bases, with 17 bases separating them. CDR3 loop: CASSPLTGSGGELFF. In DNA, the CDR3 is TGTGCCAGTAGTCCCCTTACGGGGAGCGGCGGGGAGCTGTTTTTT.

The chain couples TRBV6-1 to TRBJ2-1; 8 bases align to TRBD2. CDR3 size: 15 residues. The J segment lost 9 bases and the V segment lost 9 bases, leaving 16 bases of the junction unmatched. Per the germline V gene, CDR1 is MNHNS and CDR2 is SASEGT. CDR3 residues: CASKVLAGDPGEQFF. CDR3 nucleotides: TGTGCCAGTAAGGTTCTAGCGGGCGATCCGGGTGAGCAGTTCTTC.

The chain has TRBV10-2 and TRBJ2-6; D ambiguous. The germline gives CDR1 WSHSY, CDR2 SAAADI. The CDR3 is 14 residues long. Trimming stripped 7 bases from V and 0 bases from J, with 7 bases between. CDR3 sequence: CASTPISGANVLTF. The CDR3 nucleotides are TGCGCCAGCACCCCAATCTCTGGGGCCAACGTCCTGACTTTC.

In its sample, this clonotype ranks as medium-sized. A much larger clone differs from this one at a single base, so this may be a read error. CDR3 sequence reads: CATHRGGNSPLNF. CDR3 nucleotide sequence: TGTGCCACCCACAGGGGCGGGAATTCACCCCTCAACTTT. This chain connects TRBV12-3 or TRBV12-4 to TRBJ1-6, with 7 positions matching TRBD1. The CDR3 is 13 residues long.

The rearrangement uses TRBV28 and TRBJ1-2, with 7 bases matching TRBD1. The trim removed 8 bases at V and 8 bases at J, leaving 14 bases unmatched. The CDR3 spans 14 residues. Germline V gene sequence: CDR1 MDHEN, CDR2 SYDVKM. The CDR3 loop reads CASGIQGEVYGYTF. DNA for the CDR3: TGTGCCAGCGGCATCCAGGGGGAGGTCTACGGCTACACCTTC.

This chain connects TRBV20-1 to TRBJ2-6, with D perhaps matching TRBD2 (5 bases). Germline V gene data show CDR1 as DFQATT and CDR2 as SNEGSKA (reference sequence). V shed 7 bases and J shed 1 base, with 11 bases lying between them. The CDR3 consists of 14 residues. The CDR3 is CSVRRGSGANVLTF. The CDR3 nucleotides are TGCAGTGTCAGACGCGGGTCTGGGGCCAACGTCCTGACTTTC.

The J gene is TRBJ1-2, the V gene TRBV19; tentatively, D is TRBD1 (5 bases). The germline V gene has CDR1 LNHDA and CDR2 SQIVND (reference sequence). With 6 bases removed from V and 4 bases from J, the gap between germline ends came to 18 bases. The CDR3 spans 15 residues. CDR3: CASSRKTEPGYGYTF. The CDR3 DNA sequence: TGTGCCAGTAGCCGAAAGACAGAACCGGGCTATGGCTACACCTTC.

This clonotype was observed many times. The chain links TRBV12-3 or TRBV12-4 to TRBJ2-7, with 8 bases that match TRBD2. This CDR3 spans 14 amino acids. The V segment lost 6 bases and the J segment 4 bases; nucleotides outside the gene matches: 8. The CDR3 DNA reads as TGTGCCAGCAGCGGGACTAGAGTAGCGTACGAGCAGTACTTC. As protein: CASSGTRVAYEQYF.

The chain links TRBV21-1 to TRBJ1-3; the listed D gene, TRBD1, was not tested against the DNA. TRBV21-1 is assigned pseudogene status. CDR3 length equals 18 residues. CDR3 protein: CASSRPGQGGETGNTIYF. The CDR3 DNA reads TGTGCCAGCAGCAGACCGGGACAGGGGGGTGAAACTGGAAACACCATATATTTT.

This clonotype turned up a few times. The V and J genes are TRBV12-3 or TRBV12-4 and TRBJ2-2; TRBD1 is a possible D gene (5 bases). Trimming pared 3 bases from V and 2 bases from J, leaving 19 bases between. The CDR3 totals 18 residues. Here the CDR3 reads CASSFGYLTGDNTGELFF. For the CDR3, the DNA is TGTGCCAGCAGTTTTGGGTACCTCACAGGCGATAACACCGGGGAGCTGTTTTTT.

V and J are TRBV13 and TRBJ2-1, with TRBD2 identical over 15 bases. J was trimmed by 10 bases and V by 4 bases; bases with no gene match: 2. The germline V gene encodes CDR1 PRHDT and CDR2 FYEKMQ (reference sequence). The CDR3 covers 14 residues. The CDR3 coding sequence is TGTGCCAGCAGCTCGGGACTAGCGGGGGGAGAGCAGTTCTTC. It specifies CASSSGLAGGEQFF.

This clonotype was seen only a few times. The chain couples TRBV3-1 to TRBJ2-5, with unresolved D. From germline, CDR1 is LGHDT and CDR2 YNNKEL (reference sequence). The germline V and J ends were trimmed by 0 bases and 1 base, with 6 bases remaining between them. This CDR3 region has 14 residues. CDR3 in DNA: TGTGCCAGCAGCCAAGACCCTTCCCAAGAGACCCAGTACTTC. This gives the protein CASSQDPSQETQYF.

This clonotype appeared a few times. CDR3 DNA: TGTGCCAGCAGCTTGGTGACAGCTAATTCACCCCTCCACTTT. It codes for CASSLVTANSPLHF. The chain joins TRBV7-9 to TRBJ1-6, with D possibly being TRBD1 (5 bases). From germline, CDR1 is SEHNR and CDR2 FQNEAQ (reference sequence). V was trimmed by 3 bases and J by 6 bases, leaving 9 bases between them. This CDR3 has 14 amino acids. Full variable domain (missing parts from reference TRBV7-9 and TRBJ1-6): DTGVSQNPRHKITKRGQNVTFRCDPISEHNRLYWYRQTLGQGPEFLTYFQNEAQLEKSRLLSDRFSAERPKGSFSTLEIQRTEQGDSAMYLCASSLVTANSPLHFGNGTRLTVT.

This clonotype was observed many times. The chain is built from TRBV21-1 and TRBJ1-4. TRBV21-1 is marked as a pseudogene. The CDR3 contains 11 residues. The CDR3 sequence: CASSKERVGIF. The DNA of the CDR3 is TGTGCCAGCAGCAAAGAGAGGGTTGGGATTTTT.

This clonotype has more than one count but fewer than ten. The chain has TRBV12-3 or TRBV12-4 and TRBJ1-5; perhaps TRBD1 as D (5 bases). V lost 4 bases and J lost 7, with 17 bases in between. The CDR3 is 15 amino acids. CDR3 protein: CASSSESGSGQPQHF. CDR3 DNA sequence: TGTGCCAGCAGTTCCGAGTCAGGGTCTGGCCAGCCCCAGCATTTT.